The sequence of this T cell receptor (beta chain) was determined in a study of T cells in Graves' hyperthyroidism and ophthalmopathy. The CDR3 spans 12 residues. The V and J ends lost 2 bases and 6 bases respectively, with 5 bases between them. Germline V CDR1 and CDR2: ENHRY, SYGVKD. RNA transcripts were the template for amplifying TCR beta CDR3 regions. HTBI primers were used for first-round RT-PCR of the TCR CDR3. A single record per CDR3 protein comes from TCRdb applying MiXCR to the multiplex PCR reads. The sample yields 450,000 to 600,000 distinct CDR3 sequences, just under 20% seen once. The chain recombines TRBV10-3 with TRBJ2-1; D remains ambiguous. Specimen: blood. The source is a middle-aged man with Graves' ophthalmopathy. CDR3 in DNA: TGTGCCATCAGTGAGGGGTCCAATGAGCAGTTCTTC. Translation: CAISEGSNEQFF.